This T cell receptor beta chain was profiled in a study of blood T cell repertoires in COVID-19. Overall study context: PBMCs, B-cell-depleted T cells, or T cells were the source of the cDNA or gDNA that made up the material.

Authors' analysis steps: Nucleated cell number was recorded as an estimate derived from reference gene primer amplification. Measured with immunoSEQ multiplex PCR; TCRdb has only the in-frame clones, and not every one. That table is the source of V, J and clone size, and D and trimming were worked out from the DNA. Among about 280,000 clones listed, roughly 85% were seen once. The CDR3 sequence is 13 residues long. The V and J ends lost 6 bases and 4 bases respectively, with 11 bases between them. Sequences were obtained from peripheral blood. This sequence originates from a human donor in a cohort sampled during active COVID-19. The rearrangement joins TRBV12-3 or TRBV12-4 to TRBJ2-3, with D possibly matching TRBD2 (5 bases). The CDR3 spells CASRTRVADTQYF. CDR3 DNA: TGTGCCAGCAGAACTAGGGTCGCAGATACGCAGTATTTT.